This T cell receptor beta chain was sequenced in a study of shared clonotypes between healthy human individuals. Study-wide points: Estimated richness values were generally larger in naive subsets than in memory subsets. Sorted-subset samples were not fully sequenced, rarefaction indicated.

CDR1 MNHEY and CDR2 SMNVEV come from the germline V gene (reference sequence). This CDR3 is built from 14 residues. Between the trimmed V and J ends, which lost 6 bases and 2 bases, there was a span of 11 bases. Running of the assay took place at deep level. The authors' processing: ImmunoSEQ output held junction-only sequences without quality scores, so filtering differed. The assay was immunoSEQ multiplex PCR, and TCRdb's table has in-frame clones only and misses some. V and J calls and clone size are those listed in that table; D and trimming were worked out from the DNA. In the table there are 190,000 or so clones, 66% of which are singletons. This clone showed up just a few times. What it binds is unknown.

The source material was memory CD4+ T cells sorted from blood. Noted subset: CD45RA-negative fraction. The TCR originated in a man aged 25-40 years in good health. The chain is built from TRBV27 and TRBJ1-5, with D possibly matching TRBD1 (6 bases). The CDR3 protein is CASSTRQGNQPQHF. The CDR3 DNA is TGTGCCAGCAGCACAAGACAGGGCAATCAGCCCCAGCATTTT.